One T cell receptor (beta chain) is described in this entry. Its antigen is still unknown. Per-nucleotide qualities are absent, and no much larger clonotype sits a single base away. CDR1 and CDR2 are drawn from the germline V gene (reference sequence): SGHKS, YYEKEE. The CDR3, from cysteine to phenylalanine, totals 15 residues. Solely the CDR3 DNA is kept, with 45 bases framed from the first base. V drops 2 bases and J drops 0 bases, leaving 11 bases in between. The data belong to a study of vaccination effects on CD4 cells after COVID-19 (dated by TCRdb to between 2022 and 2023). Study-level background: Each participant got two doses of an mRNA SARS-CoV-2 vaccine, either BNT162b2 or mRNA-1273. The Oncomine TCR Beta short-read assay on an Illumina iSeq 100 was used to sequence cultures from other donors in the study. SARS-CoV-2 spike-specific CD4+ TCR repertoires were compared before and after mRNA vaccination in COVID-19 convalescent patients and in infection-naive vaccine recipients. A total of 10 COVID-19 convalescent patients and a handful of SARS-CoV-2-naive healthy vaccine recipients were included in the full study. Results the study describes overall, beyond this receptor: Limitations of the study were the small number of convalescent patients and the absence of early post-infection timepoints. At late post-vaccination timepoints, both infection-induced and vaccine-induced clones showed marked clonal contraction, consistent with waning T cell responses. In healthy vaccine recipients, vaccine-induced clones were almost all SARS-CoV-2 mono-reactive, with only 1 of 255 cross-reactive with common cold coronaviruses.

The library was generated by the immunoSEQ multiplex PCR assay. DNA from the cultured and isolated CD4+ T cells underwent TCR beta CDR3 sequencing. The authors' pipeline ran thus. Non-productive TCR sequences were removed, reads were trimmed to the CDR3 region, and CDR3s of at least 7 amino acids were retained. The MANAFEST web app was used to identify antigen-specific clonotypes by comparing expansion in peptide wells with expansion in reference cultures. To be called positive, a clone needed expansion at FDR<0.05 compared with the reference and with all other wells, an odds ratio greater than 5, and a frequency greater than 0.1% in two replicate wells. Cross-reactive clonotypes were defined as significantly expanded in SARS-CoV-2 spike wells and in at least one common cold coronavirus spike condition. CDR3 similarity was assessed by Levenshtein distance using the stringdist R package, and unrooted trees were constructed with ape in R 3.6.1. In TCRdb, the immuneACCESS table is reduced to in-frame sequences with V and J assigned. These tables do not hold every clone; where another copy was compared, an unresolved V gene accounts for under half, and the others remain unexplained. D and trimming come from the DNA, and the V and J calls and clone size come from that table. In this sample the table shows under 85,000 clones, approximately 74% of which occur a single time. The ten largest clones add up to approximately 1.9% of the sample.

To identify antigen-specific CD4+ T cell clonotypes by their expansion, the ViraFEST assay first stimulated PBMC with viral peptide pools and then applied TCR sequencing. After more than nine days of culture, CD4+ T cells were isolated with the EasySep CD4+ T cell isolation kit. Healthy vaccine recipients had no prior SARS-CoV-2 infection, confirmed by negative nucleocapsid antibodies before and after vaccination. A few million PBMC per well were cultured with 10 ug/ml peptides in IMDM containing roughly 5% human AB serum, approximately 9.9 IU/ml IL-2 and gentamicin. Half of the culture medium was replaced with fresh IL-2-containing medium on days 3 and 7. Unless otherwise noted, each peptide stimulation condition was cultured in triplicate wells. Using Ficoll-Paque Plus gradient centrifugation, PBMC were separated from whole blood and then either used fresh or cryopreserved at -140C. The spike proteins of SARS-CoV-2 and of the common cold coronaviruses HCoV-NL63, HCoV-OC43 and HCoV-229E were spanned by overlapping peptide pools. The QIAamp micro DNA kit was used to extract genomic DNA from the cultured CD4+ T cells.

The source material was CD4+ T cells from PBMCs cultured with HCoV-229E spike peptides, sampled before COVID-19 vaccination. Reading the label with the study, this specimen's cell subset or site is: HCoV-229E spike overlapping peptide pool stimulation. This clonotype was obtained from a human donor who received a COVID-19 vaccine. The chain links TRBV5-5 with TRBJ2-5, with the D gene not confidently named. The encoded CDR3 is CASSFRSNNQETQYF. The DNA is TGTGCCAGCAGCTTCCGTTCGAACAACCAAGAGACCCAGTACTTC.